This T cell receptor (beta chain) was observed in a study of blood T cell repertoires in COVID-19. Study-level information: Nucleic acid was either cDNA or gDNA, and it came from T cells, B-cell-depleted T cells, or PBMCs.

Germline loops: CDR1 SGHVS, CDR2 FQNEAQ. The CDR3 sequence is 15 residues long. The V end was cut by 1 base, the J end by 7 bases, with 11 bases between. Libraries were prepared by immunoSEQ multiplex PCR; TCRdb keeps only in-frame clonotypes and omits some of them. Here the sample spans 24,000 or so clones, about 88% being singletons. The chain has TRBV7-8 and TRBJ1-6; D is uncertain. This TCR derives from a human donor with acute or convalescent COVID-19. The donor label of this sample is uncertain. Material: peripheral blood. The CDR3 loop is CASSLEQANNSPLHF. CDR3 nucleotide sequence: TGTGCCAGCAGCTTAGAGCAGGCCAACAATTCACCCCTCCACTTT. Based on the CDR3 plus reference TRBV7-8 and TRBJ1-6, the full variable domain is GAGVSQSPRYKVAKRGQDVALRCDPISGHVSLFWYQQALGQGPEFLTYFQNEAQLDKSGLPSDRFFAERPEGSVSTLKIQRTQQEDSAVYLCASSLEQANNSPLHFGNGTRLTVT.